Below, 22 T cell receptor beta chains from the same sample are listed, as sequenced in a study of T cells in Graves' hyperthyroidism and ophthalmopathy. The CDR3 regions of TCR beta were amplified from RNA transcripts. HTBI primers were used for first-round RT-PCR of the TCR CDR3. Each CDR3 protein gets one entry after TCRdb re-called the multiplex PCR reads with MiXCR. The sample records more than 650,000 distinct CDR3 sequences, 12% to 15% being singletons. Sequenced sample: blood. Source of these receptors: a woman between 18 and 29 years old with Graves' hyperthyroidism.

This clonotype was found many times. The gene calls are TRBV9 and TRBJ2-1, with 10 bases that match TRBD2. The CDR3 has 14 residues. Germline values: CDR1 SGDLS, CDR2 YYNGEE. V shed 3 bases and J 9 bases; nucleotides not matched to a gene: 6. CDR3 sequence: CASSESSGSGEQFF. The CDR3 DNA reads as TGTGCCAGCAGCGAGTCTAGCGGGAGTGGTGAGCAGTTCTTC.

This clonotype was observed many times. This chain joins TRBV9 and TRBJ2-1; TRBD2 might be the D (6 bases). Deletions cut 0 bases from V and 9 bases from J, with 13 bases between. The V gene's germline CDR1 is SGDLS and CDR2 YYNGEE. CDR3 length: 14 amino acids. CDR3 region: CASSVGQMGGEQFF. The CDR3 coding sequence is TGTGCCAGCAGCGTAGGTCAGATGGGAGGTGAGCAGTTCTTC. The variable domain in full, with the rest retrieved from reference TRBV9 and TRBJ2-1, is DSGVTQTPKHLITATGQRVTLRCSPRSGDLSVYWYQQSLDQGLQFLIQYYNGEERAKGNILERFSAQQFPDLHSELNLSSLELGDSALYFCASSVGQMGGEQFFGPGTRLTVL.

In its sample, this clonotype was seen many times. CDR3 bases: TGCAGTGTCCCACCCCGACAGGGGGCCCTCTATGGCTACACCTTC. It translates to CSVPPRQGALYGYTF. The V and J genes are TRBV20-1 and TRBJ1-2, with 10 positions matching TRBD1. Germline CDR1 DFQATT, CDR2 SNEGSKA (reference sequence). CDR3 length: 15 amino acids. Trimming took 7 bases from V and 4 from J; bases not matched to a gene: 12.

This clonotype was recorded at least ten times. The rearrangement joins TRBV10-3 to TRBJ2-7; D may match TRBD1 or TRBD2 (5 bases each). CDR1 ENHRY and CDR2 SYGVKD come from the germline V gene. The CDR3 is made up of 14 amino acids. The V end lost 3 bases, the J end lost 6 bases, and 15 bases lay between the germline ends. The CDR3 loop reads CAISDSGTLGEQYF. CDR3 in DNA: TGTGCCATCAGTGATTCTGGGACCCTGGGCGAGCAGTACTTC.

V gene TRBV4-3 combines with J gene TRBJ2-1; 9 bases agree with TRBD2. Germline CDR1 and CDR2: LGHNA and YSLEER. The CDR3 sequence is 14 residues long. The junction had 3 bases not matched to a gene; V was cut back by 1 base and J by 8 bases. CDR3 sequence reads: CASSQGASGDEQFF. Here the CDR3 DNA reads TGCGCCAGCAGCCAAGGGGCTAGCGGGGATGAGCAGTTCTTC.

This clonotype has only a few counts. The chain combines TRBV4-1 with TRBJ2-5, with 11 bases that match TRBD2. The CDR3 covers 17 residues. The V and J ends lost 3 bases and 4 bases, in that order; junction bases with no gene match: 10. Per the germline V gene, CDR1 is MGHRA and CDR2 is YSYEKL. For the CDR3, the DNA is TGCGCCAGCAGCCAGAGCCCCACTAGCGGGAGATTAGAGACCCAGTACTTC. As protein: CASSQSPTSGRLETQYF.

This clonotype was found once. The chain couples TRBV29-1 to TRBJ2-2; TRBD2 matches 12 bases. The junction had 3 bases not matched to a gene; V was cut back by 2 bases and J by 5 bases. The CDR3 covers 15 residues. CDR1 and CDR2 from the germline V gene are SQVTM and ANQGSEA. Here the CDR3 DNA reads TGCAGCGTTGAACGTGGACTAGCGGGAACCGGGGAGCTGTTTTTT. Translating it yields CSVERGLAGTGELFF.

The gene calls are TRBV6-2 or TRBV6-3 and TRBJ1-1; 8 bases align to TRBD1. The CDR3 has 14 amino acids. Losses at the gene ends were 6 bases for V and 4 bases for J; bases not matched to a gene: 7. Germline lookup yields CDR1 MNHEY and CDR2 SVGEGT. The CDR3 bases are TGTGCCAGCAGACACAGGACAGGGCCCACTGAAGCTTTCTTT. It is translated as CASRHRTGPTEAFF.

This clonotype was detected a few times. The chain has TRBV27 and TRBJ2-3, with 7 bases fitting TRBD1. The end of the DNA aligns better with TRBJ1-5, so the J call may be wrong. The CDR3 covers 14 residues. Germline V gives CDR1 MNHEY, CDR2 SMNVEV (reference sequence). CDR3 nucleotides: TGTGCCAGCAGAAGCGGAGGGGGCACAGATACGCAGCATTTT. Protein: CASRSGGGTDTQHF.

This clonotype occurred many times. The CDR3 spells CASSLIQVMGAGTEAFF. The CDR3 DNA reads as TGTGCCAGCAGTTTAATTCAGGTAATGGGGGCAGGCACTGAAGCTTTCTTT. The V gene is TRBV27, the J gene TRBJ1-1; tentative D call: TRBD1 (6 bases). The V gene's germline CDR1 is MNHEY and CDR2 SMNVEV (reference sequence). The CDR3 has 17 amino acids. V lost 2 bases to trimming and J lost 4 bases, with 20 bases between them.

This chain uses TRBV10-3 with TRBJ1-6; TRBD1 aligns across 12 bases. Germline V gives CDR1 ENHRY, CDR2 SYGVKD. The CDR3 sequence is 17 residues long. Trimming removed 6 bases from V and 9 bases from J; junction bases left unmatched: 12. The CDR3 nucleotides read TGTGCCATCAGGAGCGGGACAGGGGGCAGAGAATTTTCACCCCTCCACTTT. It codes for CAIRSGTGGREFSPLHF.

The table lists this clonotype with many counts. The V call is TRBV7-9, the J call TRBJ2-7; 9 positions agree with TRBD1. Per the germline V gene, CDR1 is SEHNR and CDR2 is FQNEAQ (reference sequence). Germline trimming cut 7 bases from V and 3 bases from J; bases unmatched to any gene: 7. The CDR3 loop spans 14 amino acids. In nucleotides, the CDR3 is TGTGCCAGCAACAAGGGACAGGGAGTCTACGAGCAGTACTTC. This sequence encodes CASNKGQGVYEQYF.

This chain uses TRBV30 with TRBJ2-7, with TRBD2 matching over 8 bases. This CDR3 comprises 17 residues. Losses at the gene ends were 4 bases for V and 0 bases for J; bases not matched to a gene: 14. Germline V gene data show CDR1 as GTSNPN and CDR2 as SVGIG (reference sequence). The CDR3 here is CAWMETIRTSISYEQYF. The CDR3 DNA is TGTGCCTGGATGGAAACAATTAGGACTAGCATCTCCTACGAGCAGTACTTC. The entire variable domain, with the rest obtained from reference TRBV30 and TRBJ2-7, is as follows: SQTIHQWPATLVQPVGSPLSLECTVEGTSNPNLYWYRQAAGRGLQLLFYSVGIGQISSEVPQNLSASRPQDRQFILSSKKLLLSDSGFYLCAWMETIRTSISYEQYFGPGTRLTVT.

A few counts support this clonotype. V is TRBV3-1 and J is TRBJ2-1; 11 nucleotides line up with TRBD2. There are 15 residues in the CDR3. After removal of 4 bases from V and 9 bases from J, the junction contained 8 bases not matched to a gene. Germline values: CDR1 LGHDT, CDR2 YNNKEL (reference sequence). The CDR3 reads CASSLTSGSISEQFF. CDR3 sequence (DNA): TGTGCCAGCAGCCTTACTAGCGGGAGTATAAGTGAGCAGTTCTTC.

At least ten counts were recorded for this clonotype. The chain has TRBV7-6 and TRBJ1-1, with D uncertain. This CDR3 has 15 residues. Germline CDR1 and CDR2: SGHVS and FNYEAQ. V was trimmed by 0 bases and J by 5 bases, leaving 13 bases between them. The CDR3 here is CASSLAELRTTEAFF. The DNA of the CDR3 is TGTGCCAGCAGCTTAGCCGAACTCCGAACGACTGAAGCTTTCTTT. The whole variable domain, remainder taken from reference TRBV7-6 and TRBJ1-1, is GAGVSQSPRYKVTKRGQDVALRCDPISGHVSLYWYRQALGQGPEFLTYFNYEAQQDKSGLPNDRFSAERPEGSISTLTIQRTEQRDSAMYRCASSLAELRTTEAFFGQGTRLTVV.

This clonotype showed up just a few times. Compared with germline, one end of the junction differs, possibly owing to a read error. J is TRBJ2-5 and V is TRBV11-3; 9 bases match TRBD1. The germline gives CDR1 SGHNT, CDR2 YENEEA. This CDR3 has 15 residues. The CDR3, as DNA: TGTGCCAGCAGCCCGGGACAGGGAGGTCAAGAGACCCAGTGCTTC. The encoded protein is CASSPGQGGQETQCF.

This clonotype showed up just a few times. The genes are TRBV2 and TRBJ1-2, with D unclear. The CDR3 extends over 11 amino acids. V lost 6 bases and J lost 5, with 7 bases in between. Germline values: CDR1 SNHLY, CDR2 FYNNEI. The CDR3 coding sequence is TGTGCCAGCAGCCGTAGGTATGGCTACACCTTC. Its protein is CASSRRYGYTF.

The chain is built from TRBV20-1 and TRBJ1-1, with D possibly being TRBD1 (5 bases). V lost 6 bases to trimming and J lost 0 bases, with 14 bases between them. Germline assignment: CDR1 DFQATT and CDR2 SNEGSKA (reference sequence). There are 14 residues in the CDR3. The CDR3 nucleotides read TGCAGTGCCGCGCCAGGGTCCATGAACACTGAAGCTTTCTTT. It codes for CSAAPGSMNTEAFF.

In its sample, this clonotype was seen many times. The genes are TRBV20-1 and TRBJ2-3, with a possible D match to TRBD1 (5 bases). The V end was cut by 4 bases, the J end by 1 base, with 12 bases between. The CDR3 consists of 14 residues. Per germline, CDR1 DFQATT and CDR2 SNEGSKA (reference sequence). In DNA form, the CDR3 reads TGCAGTGCTACTAGTACCAGGGGCACAGATACGCAGTATTTT. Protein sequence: CSATSTRGTDTQYF.

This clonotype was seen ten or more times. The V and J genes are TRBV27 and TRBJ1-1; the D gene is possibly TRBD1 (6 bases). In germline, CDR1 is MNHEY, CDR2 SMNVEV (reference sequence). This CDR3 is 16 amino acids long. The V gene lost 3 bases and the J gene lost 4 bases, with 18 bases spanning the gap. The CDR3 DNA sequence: TGTGCCAGCAGTTTCCTATACAGGGCCGGGGGCACTGAAGCTTTCTTT. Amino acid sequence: CASSFLYRAGGTEAFF.

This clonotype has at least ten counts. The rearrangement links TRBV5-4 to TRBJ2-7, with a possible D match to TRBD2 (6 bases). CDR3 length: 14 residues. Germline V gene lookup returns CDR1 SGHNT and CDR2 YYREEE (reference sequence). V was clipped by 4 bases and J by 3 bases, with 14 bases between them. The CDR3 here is CASSAGLQIYEQYF. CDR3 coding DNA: TGTGCCAGCAGCGCGGGACTCCAAATCTACGAGCAGTACTTC.

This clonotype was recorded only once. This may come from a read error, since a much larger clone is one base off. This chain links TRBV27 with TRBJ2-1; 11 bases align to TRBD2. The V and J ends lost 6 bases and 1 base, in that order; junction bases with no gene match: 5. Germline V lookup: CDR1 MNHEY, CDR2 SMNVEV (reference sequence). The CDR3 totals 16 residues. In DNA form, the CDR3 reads TGTGCCAGCAGCAGACTAGCGGGAATGTCCTACAATGAGCAGTTCTTC. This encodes CASSRLAGMSYNEQFF.